One and the same sample provided the 6 T cell receptor beta chains below, sequenced in a study of blood T cell repertoires in COVID-19. The method was immunoSEQ multiplex PCR; TCRdb's version includes in-frame clones alone and lacks a portion of them. Of more than 450,000 clones in the sample, about nine tenths were seen once. Sequencing was carried out using PBMCs or T cells enriched from blood (not recorded which). These receptors all stem from a woman under 30 who had recovered from COVID-19.

The chain is built from TRBV29-1 and TRBJ1-6; 7 bases line up with TRBD1. CDR1 is SQVTM and CDR2 is ANQGSEA in the germline V gene. The length of the CDR3 is 13 residues. Trimming at V came to 7 bases and at J to 6 bases, leaving 6 bases not matched to a gene. The CDR3 reads CSARRDSNSPLHF. In DNA form, the CDR3 reads TGCAGCGCCCGCCGGGACAGTAATTCACCCCTCCACTTT.

The CDR3 region is CASSGDRSNEKLFF. Written as DNA, the CDR3 is TGTGCCAGCAGTGGGGACAGGTCGAATGAAAAACTGTTTTTT. This rearrangement joins TRBV2 to TRBJ1-4, with 8 bases matching TRBD1. The V gene's germline CDR1 is SNHLY and CDR2 FYNNEI. V lost 4 bases and J lost 5; bases outside the gene matches: 3. The CDR3 has 14 amino acids.

CDR3 loop: CASSSRGSNQPQHF. CDR3 nucleotides: TGTGCCAGCAGTAGCAGGGGTAGCAATCAGCCCCAGCATTTT. The chain uses TRBV28 and TRBJ1-5, with D perhaps matching TRBD1 (6 bases). CDR3 length: 14 residues. With 5 bases removed from V and 0 bases from J, the gap between germline ends came to 8 bases. Germline assignment: CDR1 MDHEN and CDR2 SYDVKM.

V usage is TRBV30 and J usage is TRBJ1-6; TRBD1 agrees at 10 bases. The CDR3 totals 14 residues. Unmatched junction bases numbered 8, after V lost 5 bases and J lost 10 bases. Germline V gene lookup returns CDR1 GTSNPN and CDR2 SVGIG (reference sequence). The CDR3 DNA sequence: TGTGCCTGGTCGGGACAGGGGAGTAGGTCACCCCTCCACTTT. It translates to CAWSGQGSRSPLHF.

V and J are TRBV5-4 and TRBJ2-3; a weak D match, TRBD1 (5 bases). The V end lost 2 bases, the J end lost 2 bases, and 9 bases lay between the germline ends. Looked up from germline, CDR1 is SGHNT and CDR2 is YYREEE (reference sequence). This CDR3 comprises 14 residues. CDR3 loop: CASSLQVTTDTQYF. The CDR3 coding sequence is TGTGCCAGCAGCTTACAGGTGACCACAGATACGCAGTATTTT. Using reference TRBV5-4 and TRBJ2-3 for the parts outside the CDR3, the full variable domain is ETGVTQSPTHLIKTRGQQVTLRCSSQSGHNTVSWYQQALGQGPQFIFQYYREEENGRGNFPPRFSGLQFPNYSSELNVNALELDDSALYLCASSLQVTTDTQYFGPGTRLTVL.

The gene calls are TRBV12-3 or TRBV12-4 and TRBJ1-6, with D unresolved. V lost 5 bases and J 8 bases, leaving 10 bases between the germline ends. There are 13 residues in the CDR3. CDR3 sequence (DNA): TGTGCCAGCAGTCGGTCGTTCGATTCACCCCTCCACTTT. Translation gives CASSRSFDSPLHF.